This is a list of T cell receptor beta chains from one sample in a study of blood T cells in healthy people across ages. Using its own MiXCR run on the 5' RACE reads, TCRdb lists one record per CDR3 protein. The sample carries about 930,000 distinct CDR3 sequences, almost 30% recorded once. Separately, the same data were catalogued under a study of T cells of mothers and their children.

Sequenced material: blood. These receptors were taken from a woman aged 40 to 49 in good health. Both conserved end residues are part of each CDR3. The order of the fields is clone size, D gene, J gene, V gene, CDR3 protein, CDR3 DNA. The D gene is left open where the match is weak. Size values are once, few and many counts, or a class for expanded clones, and some rows have none.

abundance: many; d_gene: TRBD1; j_gene: TRBJ1-2; v_gene: TRBV12-3/TRBV12-4; CDR3aa: CASSSTGSSYTF; CDR3nt: TGTGCCAGCAGCTCGACAGGGTCGAGCTACACCTTC
abundance: -; d_gene: TRBD1; j_gene: TRBJ1-3; v_gene: TRBV3-1; CDR3aa: CASSQTTGGLSGNTIYF; CDR3nt: TGTGCCAGCAGCCAAACGACAGGGGGCCTCTCTGGAAACACCATATATTTT
abundance: -; d_gene: TRBD1; j_gene: TRBJ1-1; v_gene: TRBV7-8; CDR3aa: CASSSTRWTGESNTEAFF; CDR3nt: TGTGCCAGCAGCTCGACCCGATGGACAGGGGAATCGAACACTGAAGCTTTCTTT
abundance: once; d_gene: -; j_gene: TRBJ2-7; v_gene: TRBV29-1; CDR3aa: CSVANRGNYEQYF; CDR3nt: TGCAGCGTTGCTAATCGGGGTAACTACGAGCAGTACTTC
abundance: -; d_gene: -; j_gene: TRBJ1-5; v_gene: TRBV11-2; CDR3aa: CASSHRGVYTDTQHF; CDR3nt: TGTGCCAGCAGCCATCGTGGAGTCTACACAGATACGCAGCATTTT
abundance: many; d_gene: TRBD2; j_gene: TRBJ2-1; v_gene: TRBV27; CDR3aa: CASSGGRGAPNEQFF; CDR3nt: TGTGCCAGCAGTGGGGGGCGGGGGGCTCCTAATGAGCAGTTCTTC
abundance: few; d_gene: TRBD1; j_gene: TRBJ2-5; v_gene: TRBV5-1; CDR3aa: CASSPLQGAGETQYF; CDR3nt: TGCGCCAGCAGCCCCCTACAGGGGGCAGGAGAGACCCAGTACTTC
abundance: -; d_gene: -; j_gene: TRBJ2-3; v_gene: TRBV7-3; CDR3aa: CASSLMGGASTDTQYF; CDR3nt: TGTGCCAGCAGCTTAATGGGGGGGGCCAGCACAGATACGCAGTATTTT
abundance: few; d_gene: TRBD1; j_gene: TRBJ2-7; v_gene: TRBV27; CDR3aa: CASRDRGGEQYF; CDR3nt: TGTGCCAGCAGGGACAGGGGTGGGGAGCAGTACTTC
abundance: -; d_gene: -; j_gene: TRBJ2-5; v_gene: TRBV28; CDR3aa: CASSLRTGIQETQYF; CDR3nt: TGTGCCAGCAGTTTACGAACCGGGATCCAAGAGACCCAGTACTTC
abundance: few; d_gene: -; j_gene: TRBJ2-1; v_gene: TRBV7-2; CDR3aa: CASSPRAGGAYNEQFF; CDR3nt: TGTGCCAGCAGCCCGAGGGCCGGGGGAGCCTACAATGAGCAGTTCTTC
abundance: many; d_gene: -; j_gene: TRBJ2-6; v_gene: TRBV28; CDR3aa: CASRLSGANVLTF; CDR3nt: TGTGCCAGCAGACTATCTGGGGCCAACGTCCTGACTTTC
abundance: many; d_gene: -; j_gene: TRBJ2-7; v_gene: TRBV7-9; CDR3aa: CASSLGEGYSYEQYF; CDR3nt: TGTGCCAGCAGCTTAGGCGAGGGGTATTCCTACGAGCAGTACTTC
abundance: -; d_gene: -; j_gene: TRBJ2-3; v_gene: TRBV12-3/TRBV12-4; CDR3aa: CASRETGSTDTQYF; CDR3nt: TGTGCCAGCAGGGAGACGGGGTCCACAGATACGCAGTATTTT
abundance: many; d_gene: TRBD1; j_gene: TRBJ2-7; v_gene: TRBV5-1; CDR3aa: CASSLASGQGSREQYF; CDR3nt: TGCGCCAGCAGCTTGGCCTCGGGACAGGGGTCGAGGGAGCAGTACTTC
abundance: few; d_gene: TRBD2; j_gene: TRBJ2-3; v_gene: TRBV12-3/TRBV12-4; CDR3aa: CASTLSGGYTDTQYF; CDR3nt: TGTGCCAGCACTCTTTCCGGGGGGTACACAGATACGCAGTATTTT
abundance: few; d_gene: TRBD2; j_gene: TRBJ2-3; v_gene: TRBV7-2; CDR3aa: CASSTSGAARGTDTQYF; CDR3nt: TGTGCCAGCAGTACTAGCGGGGCTGCACGTGGCACAGATACGCAGTATTTT
abundance: few; d_gene: -; j_gene: TRBJ2-3; v_gene: TRBV15; CDR3aa: CATSPRQGGDTQYF; CDR3nt: TGTGCCACCAGCCCGCGACAGGGAGGGGATACGCAGTATTTT
abundance: -; d_gene: -; j_gene: TRBJ2-6; v_gene: TRBV2; CDR3aa: CASKTFLSGANVLTF; CDR3nt: TGTGCCAGTAAGACATTTCTCTCTGGGGCCAACGTCCTGACTTTC
abundance: -; d_gene: TRBD1; j_gene: TRBJ1-1; v_gene: TRBV5-1; CDR3aa: CASSWGDRAEAFF; CDR3nt: TGCGCCAGCAGCTGGGGGGACAGGGCTGAAGCTTTCTTT
abundance: few; d_gene: TRBD2; j_gene: TRBJ2-1; v_gene: TRBV7-2; CDR3aa: CASSLRSGGAGNEQFF; CDR3nt: TGTGCCAGCAGCTTACGGAGCGGGGGCGCGGGGAATGAGCAGTTCTTC
abundance: -; d_gene: -; j_gene: TRBJ1-2; v_gene: TRBV28; CDR3aa: CASSRSDYGYTF; CDR3nt: TGTGCCAGCAGTCGGTCGGACTATGGTTACACCTTC
abundance: -; d_gene: TRBD2; j_gene: TRBJ2-7; v_gene: TRBV3-1; CDR3aa: CASSVSASGRYYEQYF; CDR3nt: TGTGCCAGCAGCGTTTCGGCTAGCGGGAGGTACTACGAGCAGTACTTC
abundance: many; d_gene: -; j_gene: TRBJ1-4; v_gene: TRBV10-2; CDR3aa: CASSEGRATNEKLFF; CDR3nt: TGCGCCAGCAGTGAGGGCCGGGCAACTAATGAAAAACTGTTTTTT
abundance: many; d_gene: -; j_gene: TRBJ2-7; v_gene: TRBV20-1; CDR3aa: CSARMGTEQYF; CDR3nt: TGCAGTGCTAGGATGGGAACCGAGCAGTACTTC
abundance: -; d_gene: -; j_gene: TRBJ1-6; v_gene: TRBV4-2; CDR3aa: CASSQDLTVSPLHF; CDR3nt: TGTGCCAGCAGCCAAGATTTGACAGTTTCACCCCTCCACTTT
abundance: many; d_gene: -; j_gene: TRBJ2-7; v_gene: TRBV29-1; CDR3aa: CSVGITSYEQYF; CDR3nt: TGCAGCGTTGGAATAACGTCCTACGAGCAGTACTTC
abundance: -; d_gene: -; j_gene: TRBJ1-2; v_gene: TRBV30; CDR3aa: CAWSVEGYGYTF; CDR3nt: TGTGCCTGGAGTGTTGAGGGCTATGGCTACACCTTC
abundance: few; d_gene: TRBD2; j_gene: TRBJ2-7; v_gene: TRBV11-2; CDR3aa: CASSSRLAGTYEQYF; CDR3nt: TGTGCCAGCAGCAGTCGACTAGCGGGTACCTACGAGCAGTACTTC
abundance: many; d_gene: TRBD1; j_gene: TRBJ2-5; v_gene: TRBV27; CDR3aa: CASRSGTGVPRYF; CDR3nt: TGTGCCAGCAGATCCGGGACAGGGGTCCCCCGGTACTTC
abundance: -; d_gene: -; j_gene: TRBJ1-4; v_gene: TRBV7-2; CDR3aa: CASSLDGGKLFF; CDR3nt: TGTGCCAGCAGCTTAGACGGGGGAAAACTGTTTTTT
abundance: -; d_gene: TRBD1; j_gene: TRBJ1-5; v_gene: TRBV20-1; CDR3aa: CSARIGGGNQPQHF; CDR3nt: TGCAGTGCTAGGATAGGGGGCGGCAATCAGCCCCAGCATTTT
abundance: few; d_gene: -; j_gene: TRBJ2-7; v_gene: TRBV9; CDR3aa: CASSVNPGPAYEQYF; CDR3nt: TGTGCCAGCAGCGTAAACCCAGGACCGGCCTACGAGCAGTACTTC
abundance: few; d_gene: TRBD1; j_gene: TRBJ1-5; v_gene: TRBV15; CDR3aa: CAASASGTGVQPQHF; CDR3nt: TGTGCCGCCAGCGCCTCCGGGACAGGGGTTCAGCCCCAGCATTTT
abundance: many; d_gene: -; j_gene: TRBJ1-2; v_gene: TRBV6-2/TRBV6-3; CDR3aa: CASSYSSGADGYTF; CDR3nt: TGTGCCAGCAGTTACTCCAGCGGCGCTGACGGCTACACCTTC
abundance: many; d_gene: -; j_gene: TRBJ2-3; v_gene: TRBV7-2; CDR3aa: CASGPGRIPDTQYF; CDR3nt: TGTGCCAGCGGCCCCGGGCGCATCCCAGATACGCAGTATTTT
abundance: -; d_gene: -; j_gene: TRBJ1-3; v_gene: TRBV7-6; CDR3aa: CASSLGQINSGNTIYF; CDR3nt: TGTGCCAGCAGCTTAGGGCAGATAAACTCTGGAAACACCATATATTTT
abundance: -; d_gene: -; j_gene: TRBJ1-2; v_gene: TRBV5-1; CDR3aa: CASSLVGGMDGYTF; CDR3nt: TGCGCCAGCAGCTTGGTCGGCGGGATGGATGGCTACACCTTC
abundance: many; d_gene: TRBD2; j_gene: TRBJ2-3; v_gene: TRBV5-1; CDR3aa: CASRGAGVRTSTDTQYF; CDR3nt: TGCGCCAGCAGAGGGGCGGGGGTGCGGACTAGCACAGATACGCAGTATTTT
abundance: -; d_gene: -; j_gene: TRBJ1-1; v_gene: TRBV7-2; CDR3aa: CASSLEARMNTEAFF; CDR3nt: TGTGCCAGCAGCTTAGAAGCAAGAATGAACACTGAAGCTTTCTTT
abundance: few; d_gene: -; j_gene: TRBJ2-3; v_gene: TRBV12-3/TRBV12-4; CDR3aa: CASSLRVDSQAPDAQYF; CDR3nt: TGTGCCAGCAGTTTACGGGTCGACAGTCAGGCCCCAGATGCGCAGTATTTT
abundance: many; d_gene: -; j_gene: TRBJ2-5; v_gene: TRBV7-6; CDR3aa: CASSLGHRRGGSETQYF; CDR3nt: TGTGCCAGCAGCTTAGGTCATAGGAGGGGTGGAAGCGAGACCCAGTACTTC
abundance: few; d_gene: -; j_gene: TRBJ1-6; v_gene: TRBV9; CDR3aa: CASSVRQVNSPLHF; CDR3nt: TGTGCCAGCAGCGTAAGGCAGGTTAATTCACCCCTCCACTTT
abundance: few; d_gene: -; j_gene: TRBJ2-2; v_gene: TRBV28; CDR3aa: CASSIYTGELFF; CDR3nt: TGTGCCAGCAGTATCTACACCGGGGAGCTGTTTTTT
abundance: -; d_gene: -; j_gene: TRBJ2-5; v_gene: TRBV5-1; CDR3aa: CASGSGSAQETQYF; CDR3nt: TGCGCCAGCGGCTCCGGGAGCGCCCAAGAGACCCAGTACTTC
abundance: few; d_gene: TRBD2; j_gene: TRBJ2-3; v_gene: TRBV20-1; CDR3aa: CSARSYSGGILGTDTQYF; CDR3nt: TGCAGTGCTAGATCATATAGCGGGGGGATACTTGGCACAGATACGCAGTATTTT
abundance: few; d_gene: TRBD1; j_gene: TRBJ2-1; v_gene: TRBV7-9; CDR3aa: CASRQDRVTYNEQFF; CDR3nt: TGTGCCAGCAGGCAAGACAGGGTCACCTACAATGAGCAGTTCTTC
abundance: -; d_gene: TRBD1; j_gene: TRBJ2-3; v_gene: TRBV27; CDR3aa: CASSDRGSRGFGTDAQYF; CDR3nt: TGTGCCAGCAGCGACAGGGGCTCGAGGGGGTTCGGCACAGATGCGCAGTATTTT
abundance: few; d_gene: TRBD2; j_gene: TRBJ2-1; v_gene: TRBV9; CDR3aa: CASSPRTSGGAFEQFF; CDR3nt: TGTGCCAGCAGCCCGCGGACTAGCGGGGGGGCCTTTGAGCAGTTCTTC
abundance: many; d_gene: TRBD1; j_gene: TRBJ2-7; v_gene: TRBV7-9; CDR3aa: CASSQTGVSYEQYF; CDR3nt: TGTGCCAGCAGTCAGACAGGGGTCTCCTACGAGCAGTACTTC
abundance: -; d_gene: -; j_gene: TRBJ1-1; v_gene: TRBV7-6; CDR3aa: CASSLGGHVNTEAFF; CDR3nt: TGTGCCAGCAGCTTGGGGGGACATGTGAACACTGAAGCTTTCTTT
abundance: few; d_gene: TRBD2; j_gene: TRBJ2-7; v_gene: TRBV6-5; CDR3aa: CASSYRSLAGAASYEQYF; CDR3nt: TGTGCCAGCAGTTACAGGTCCCTAGCGGGGGCAGCCTCCTACGAGCAGTACTTC
abundance: -; d_gene: -; j_gene: TRBJ1-5; v_gene: TRBV20-1; CDR3aa: CSARASGSYSNQPQHF; CDR3nt: TGCAGTGCTAGAGCCAGTGGGTCTTATAGCAATCAGCCCCAGCATTTT